The T cell receptor beta chain described here comes from a study of regulatory T cells in long-lasting Graves disease. Overall study: The criterion for persistent Graves' disease was over 5 years of antithyroid drugs with positive TSH receptor antibodies.

Germline V gene lookup returns CDR1 SGHDN and CDR2 FVKESK. The CDR3 consists of 15 residues. Deletions cut 1 base from V and 2 bases from J, with 12 bases between. Overall study results and limits: Persistent disease showed a preference for TRBV28, TRBJ1-2 and TRBJ2-5. Persistent Graves' disease cases displayed lower TCR diversity than newly diagnosed ones. Among the persistent patients, 2,741 public clonotypes were shared, more than the roughly 900 shared among new patients.

This clonotype was seen only a few times. Its antigen is undetermined. Building the TCR beta libraries relied on iRepertoire HTBI primers, and CDR3 regions underwent Arm-PCR. MiXCR, applied by TCRdb to the multiplex PCR reads, yields one record per CDR3 protein. The sample has hundreds of thousands of distinct CDR3 sequences; 20% are singletons. Time point denoted: persistent/refractory GD, antithyroid drugs over 5 years with positive TRAb. RNA from PBMCs was the source of the TCR library. The chain carries TRBV14 and TRBJ2-7; D gene ambiguous. The sequence came from a female donor with Graves disease. Sequences were derived from peripheral blood mononuclear cells (PBMCs), sampled when the disease was refractory, from a patient treated with antithyroid drugs. The CDR3 DNA follows: TGTGCCAGCAGCCAAGGGGTTGGTCAGACCTACGAGCAGTACTTC. This gives the protein CASSQGVGQTYEQYF.